This T cell receptor beta chain came from a study of T cell responses to AZD1222 COVID-19 vaccine. Overall study findings and caveats: The repertoires were collected only after the peak T cell response.

Comments on this clone: What it binds is unknown. A read error may produce the germline difference seen at one junction end.

Measured with immunoSEQ multiplex PCR; TCRdb has only the in-frame clones, and not every one. The sample carries 100,000 or so clones, around nine tenths recorded once. This receptor was identified in an adult in good health. Sequences were derived from peripheral blood, sampled on day 0 of AZD1222 vaccination.

As DNA, the CDR3 is TGTGCCAGCAGTGAATTGGACAGGAGAGTTTTT. Translated: CASSELDRRVF. The chain recombines TRBV2 with TRBJ2-2, with TRBD1 matching 7 bases. Germline CDR1 is SNHLY and CDR2 is FYNNEI. This CDR3 is built from 11 residues.